Listed below are T cell receptor beta chains from one sample, sequenced in a study of blood T cell repertoires in COVID-19. Profiling relied on immunoSEQ multiplex PCR, and the TCRdb table lists in-frame clones only, not all of them. The sample holds just over 300,000 clones, 89% seen once. Sequencing was performed on peripheral blood. All receptors come from a woman aged 25 to 45 with COVID-19, enrolled during active disease. The CDR3 runs from the conserved cysteine through the conserved F or W. The D gene is left open where the match is weak.

D gene,V gene,J gene,CDR3 protein,CDR3 DNA
NA,TRBV18,TRBJ2-3,CASSPRVRGTDTQYF,TGTGCCAGCTCACCCCGTGTCAGGGGCACAGATACGCAGTATTTT
NA,TRBV6-2/TRBV6-3,TRBJ1-1,CASSYQGDTEAFF,TGTGCCAGCAGTTATCAGGGTGACACTGAAGCTTTCTTT
NA,TRBV9,TRBJ2-3,CASSVDTTDTQYF,TGTGCCAGCAGCGTAGACACCACAGATACGCAGTATTTT
NA,TRBV6-5,TRBJ1-1,CASTHQYMNTEAFF,TGTGCCAGCACCCACCAGTACATGAACACTGAAGCTTTCTTT
NA,TRBV14,TRBJ1-1,CASAGPNTEAFF,TGTGCCAGCGCGGGACCGAACACTGAAGCTTTCTTT
NA,TRBV27,TRBJ1-1,CASSLFQGSRTEAFF,TGTGCCAGCAGTTTATTCCAGGGGAGTCGAACTGAAGCTTTCTTT
NA,TRBV19,TRBJ1-1,CASSPQGKTNTEAFF,TGTGCCAGTAGCCCACAGGGTAAAACGAACACTGAAGCTTTCTTT
NA,TRBV9,TRBJ1-5,CASSVGYSGPQHF,TGTGCCAGCAGCGTAGGTTATTCCGGGCCCCAGCATTTT
NA,TRBV5-6,TRBJ2-4,CASSLLTGVAKNIQYF,TGTGCCAGCAGCTTATTAACGGGGGTAGCCAAAAACATTCAGTACTTC
TRBD2,TRBV3-1/TRBV3-2,TRBJ2-3,CASSHGTSGRDTQYF,TGTGCCAGCAGCCACGGGACTAGCGGGCGAGATACGCAGTATTTT
TRBD1,TRBV4-1,TRBJ2-7,CASSQTGTGLHEQYF,TGCGCCAGCAGCCAAACCGGGACAGGTCTACACGAGCAGTACTTC